This TCR beta chain was sequenced in a study of control samples from healthy donors and cancer patients. Profiled with immunoSEQ multiplex PCR; TCRdb holds only in-frame clones, not every one. This sample has about 130,000 clones, with roughly 84% found just once. V dropped 0 bases and J dropped 0 bases, with 7 bases sitting between them. CDR1 and CDR2 (germline): SGHRS, YFSETQ. The CDR3 sequence is 15 residues long. This TCR derives from a man aged 18 to 29 in good health. The sequencing input was blood. This rearrangement joins TRBV5-1 to TRBJ2-1; no definite D call. The chain's CDR3 is CASSLVLSSYNEQFF. For the CDR3, the DNA is TGCGCCAGCAGCTTGGTACTGAGCTCCTACAATGAGCAGTTCTTC.